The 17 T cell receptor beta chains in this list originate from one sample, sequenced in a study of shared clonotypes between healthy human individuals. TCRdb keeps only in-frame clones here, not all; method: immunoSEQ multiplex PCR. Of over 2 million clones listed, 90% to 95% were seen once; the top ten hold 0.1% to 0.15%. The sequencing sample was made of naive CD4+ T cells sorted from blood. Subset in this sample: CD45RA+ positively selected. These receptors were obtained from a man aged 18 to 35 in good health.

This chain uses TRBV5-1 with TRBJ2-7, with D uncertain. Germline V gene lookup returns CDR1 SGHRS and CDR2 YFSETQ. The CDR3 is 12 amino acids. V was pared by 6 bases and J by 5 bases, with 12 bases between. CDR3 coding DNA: TGCGCCAGCAAGACGCTGGCTGACGAGCAGTACTTC. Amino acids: CASKTLADEQYF.

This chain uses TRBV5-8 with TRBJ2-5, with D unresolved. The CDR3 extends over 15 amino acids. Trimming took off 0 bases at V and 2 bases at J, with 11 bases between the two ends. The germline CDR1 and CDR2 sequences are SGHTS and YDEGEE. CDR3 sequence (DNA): TGTGCCAGCAGCTTGGCCCAGACCAAGCAAGAGACCCAGTACTTC. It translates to CASSLAQTKQETQYF.

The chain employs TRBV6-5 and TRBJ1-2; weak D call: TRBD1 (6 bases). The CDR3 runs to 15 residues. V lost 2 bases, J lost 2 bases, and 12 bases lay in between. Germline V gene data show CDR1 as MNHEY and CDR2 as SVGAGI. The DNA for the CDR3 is TGTGCCAGCAGTTACGCCGGGACACCCAACTATGGCTACACCTTC. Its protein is CASSYAGTPNYGYTF.

The CDR3 region is CASSPLLAGPYTGELFF. The CDR3 DNA is TGTGCCAGCTCACCGTTACTAGCGGGCCCTTACACCGGGGAGCTGTTTTTT. The V gene is TRBV18, the J gene TRBJ2-2; 9 bases fit TRBD2. CDR1 and CDR2 (germline): KGHSH, LQKENI. The length of the CDR3 is 17 residues. After removal of 3 bases from V and 3 bases from J, the junction contained 8 bases not matched to a gene.

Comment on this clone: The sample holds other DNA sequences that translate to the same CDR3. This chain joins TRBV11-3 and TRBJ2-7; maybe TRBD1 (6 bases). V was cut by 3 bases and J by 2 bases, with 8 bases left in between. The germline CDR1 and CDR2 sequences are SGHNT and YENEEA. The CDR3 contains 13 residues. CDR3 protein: CASSFGQTYEQYF. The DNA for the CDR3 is TGTGCCAGCAGCTTTGGACAGACCTACGAGCAGTACTTC.

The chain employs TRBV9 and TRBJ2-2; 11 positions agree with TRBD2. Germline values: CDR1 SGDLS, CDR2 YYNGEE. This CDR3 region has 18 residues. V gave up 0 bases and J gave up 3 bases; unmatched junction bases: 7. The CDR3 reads CASSVAGIAGGYTGELFF. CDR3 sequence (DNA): TGTGCCAGCAGCGTAGCTGGGATAGCGGGAGGGTACACCGGGGAGCTGTTTTTT. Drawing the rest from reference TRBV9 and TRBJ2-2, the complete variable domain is DSGVTQTPKHLITATGQRVTLRCSPRSGDLSVYWYQQSLDQGLQFLIQYYNGEERAKGNILERFSAQQFPDLHSELNLSSLELGDSALYFCASSVAGIAGGYTGELFFGEGSRLTVL.

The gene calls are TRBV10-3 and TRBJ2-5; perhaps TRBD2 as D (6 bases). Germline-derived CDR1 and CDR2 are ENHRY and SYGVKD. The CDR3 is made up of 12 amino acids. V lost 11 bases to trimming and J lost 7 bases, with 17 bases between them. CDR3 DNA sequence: TGTGCCGTCCAGGAGGGAATCGGGACCCAGTACTTC. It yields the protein CAVQEGIGTQYF.

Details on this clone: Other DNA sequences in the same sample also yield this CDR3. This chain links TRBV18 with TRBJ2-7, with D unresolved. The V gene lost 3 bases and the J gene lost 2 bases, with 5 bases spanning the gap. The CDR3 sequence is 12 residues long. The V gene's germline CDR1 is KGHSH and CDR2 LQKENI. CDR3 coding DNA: TGTGCCAGCTCACCGGGAACCTACGAGCAGTACTTC. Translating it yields CASSPGTYEQYF.

CDR3 bases: TGTGCCTACCGCTACAGGGGTAAGTCCTACAATGAGCAGTTCTTC. Its translation is CAYRYRGKSYNEQFF. V is TRBV30 and J is TRBJ2-1, with 7 bases fitting TRBD1. The V segment lost 7 bases and the J segment 1 base; nucleotides outside the gene matches: 10. The CDR3 spans 15 residues. Germline V gene data show CDR1 as GTSNPN and CDR2 as SVGIG (reference sequence).

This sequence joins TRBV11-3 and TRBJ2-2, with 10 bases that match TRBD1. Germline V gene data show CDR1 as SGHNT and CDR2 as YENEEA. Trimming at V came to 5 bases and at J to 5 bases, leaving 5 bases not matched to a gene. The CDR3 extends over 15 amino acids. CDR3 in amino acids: CASSQDRGLTGELFF. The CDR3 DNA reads TGTGCCAGCAGCCAAGACAGGGGGCTTACCGGGGAGCTGTTTTTT.

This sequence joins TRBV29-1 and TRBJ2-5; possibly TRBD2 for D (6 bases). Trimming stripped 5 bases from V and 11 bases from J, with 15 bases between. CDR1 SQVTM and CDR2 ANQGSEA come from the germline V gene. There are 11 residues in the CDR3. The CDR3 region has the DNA TGCAGCGTTCTTACGGGGGAAGAGCAGTACTTC. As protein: CSVLTGEEQYF.

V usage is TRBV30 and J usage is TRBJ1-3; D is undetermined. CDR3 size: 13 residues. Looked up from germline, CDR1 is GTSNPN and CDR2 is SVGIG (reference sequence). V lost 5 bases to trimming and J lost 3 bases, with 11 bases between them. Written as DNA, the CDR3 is TGTGCCTGGTCCTTGGTATTTGGAAACACCATATATTTT. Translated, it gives CAWSLVFGNTIYF.

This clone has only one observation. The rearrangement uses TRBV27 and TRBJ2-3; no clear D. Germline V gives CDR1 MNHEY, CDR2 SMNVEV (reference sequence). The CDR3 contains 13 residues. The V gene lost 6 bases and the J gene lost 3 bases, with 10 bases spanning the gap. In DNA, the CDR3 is TGTGCCAGCAGACCCCATGTTACAGATACGCAGTATTTT. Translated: CASRPHVTDTQYF.

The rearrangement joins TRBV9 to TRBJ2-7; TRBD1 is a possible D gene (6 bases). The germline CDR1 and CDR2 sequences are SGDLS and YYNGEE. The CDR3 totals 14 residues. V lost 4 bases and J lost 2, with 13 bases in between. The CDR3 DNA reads TGTGCCAGCAGCCCAGACGAGGGGGCCTACGAGCAGTACTTC. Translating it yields CASSPDEGAYEQYF.

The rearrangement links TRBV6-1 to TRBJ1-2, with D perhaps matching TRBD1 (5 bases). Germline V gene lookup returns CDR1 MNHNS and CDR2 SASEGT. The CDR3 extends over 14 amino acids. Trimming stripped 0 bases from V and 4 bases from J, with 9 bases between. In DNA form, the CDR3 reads TGTGCCAGCAGTGAAGCCCCGGGGGTCTATGGCTACACCTTC. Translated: CASSEAPGVYGYTF.

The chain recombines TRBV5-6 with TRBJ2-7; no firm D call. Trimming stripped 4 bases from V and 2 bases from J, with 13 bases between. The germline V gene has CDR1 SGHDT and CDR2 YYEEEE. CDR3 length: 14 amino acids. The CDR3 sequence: CASSPGTYTYEQYF. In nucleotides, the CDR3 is TGTGCCAGCAGCCCCGGTACCTACACCTACGAGCAGTACTTC.

The CDR3 DNA sequence: TGTGCCAGCAGCTTGGAACTAGCGGGATCCGGCACCGGGGAGCTGTTTTTT. This gives the protein CASSLELAGSGTGELFF. The chain joins TRBV5-6 to TRBJ2-2; 10 nucleotides line up with TRBD2. The V gene's germline CDR1 is SGHDT and CDR2 YYEEEE. The ends lost 0 bases at V and 4 bases at J; junction bases unmatched: 6. The length of the CDR3 is 17 residues.